This T cell receptor beta chain was obtained from a study of T cells in Graves' hyperthyroidism and ophthalmopathy. Whole-study findings and limits: Most thyroid clonotypes expanded above 0.001 appeared in blood too.

The CDR3 regions of TCR beta were amplified from RNA transcripts. Carried out on the TCR CDR3, a first-round RT-PCR used the HTBI primer set. TCRdb analysed the multiplex PCR reads with MiXCR anew, one entry per CDR3 protein. Of 450,000 to 700,000 distinct CDR3 sequences listed, roughly 50% are singletons. As concerns this clonotype: Its antigen is unknown.

The source material was peripheral blood or thyroid tissue (not recorded which). The TCR sequence derives from an adult woman with Graves' disease, either hyperthyroidism or ophthalmopathy (not recorded which).

The CDR3 loop is CASSFAGEGNTEAFF. In DNA form, the CDR3 reads TGTGCCAGCAGTTTTGCGGGGGAAGGGAACACTGAAGCTTTCTTT. The chain links TRBV6-5 to TRBJ1-1, with D tentatively TRBD1 (5 bases). V was shortened by 4 bases and J by 1 base, with 13 bases between the two germline ends. The CDR3 is 15 residues long. Germline V gene lookup returns CDR1 MNHEY and CDR2 SVGAGI.